The 29 T cell receptor beta chains below were found in one sample sequenced in a study of blood T cell repertoires in COVID-19. Libraries were prepared by immunoSEQ multiplex PCR; TCRdb keeps only in-frame clonotypes and omits some of them. The top ten hold roughly 0.8% of the sample, which has about 240,000 clones, 80% to 95% seen once. The specimen sequenced was peripheral blood. These receptor sequences come from a young man with COVID-19, enrolled during active disease.

Comment on this clone: Distinct nucleotide sequences in the sample also encode this CDR3. This chain joins TRBV11-2 and TRBJ2-7; D uncertain. The CDR3 runs to 14 residues. Trimming left V 1 base short and J 2 bases short, with 9 bases between. Germline V CDR1 and CDR2: SGHAT, FQNNGV. For the CDR3, the DNA is TGTGCCAGCAGCTTAGGGCCCTCACCCTACGAGCAGTACTTC. It specifies CASSLGPSPYEQYF.

This chain links TRBV11-2 with TRBJ2-3; 9 bases align to TRBD2. Per germline, CDR1 SGHAT and CDR2 FQNNGV. J lost 2 bases, V lost 5 bases, and 8 bases had no gene match. This CDR3 is 16 amino acids long. The CDR3 loop is CASSLGTSSFTDTQYF. The CDR3 DNA follows: TGTGCCAGCAGCCTAGGGACTAGCTCCTTCACAGATACGCAGTATTTT.

This clone showed up just a few times. V and J are TRBV12-3 or TRBV12-4 and TRBJ2-3; D remains ambiguous. V lost 0 bases and J lost 7, with 8 bases in between. This CDR3 spans 13 amino acids. The CDR3, as DNA: TGTGCCAGCAGTTTAGCGCAGTGGCATACGCAGTATTTT. This translates into CASSLAQWHTQYF.

This chain joins TRBV9 and TRBJ2-7; possibly TRBD1 for D (6 bases). With 0 bases removed from V and 2 bases from J, the gap between germline ends came to 9 bases. The V gene's germline CDR1 is SGDLS and CDR2 YYNGEE. The CDR3 is made up of 14 amino acids. CDR3 region: CASSVGGHPYEQYF. CDR3 nucleotide sequence: TGTGCCAGCAGCGTAGGGGGACACCCCTACGAGCAGTACTTC.

The chain couples TRBV14 to TRBJ1-1, with no clear D. V lost 1 base and J lost 4, with 10 bases in between. The CDR3 is 14 amino acids. Germline V CDR1 and CDR2: SGHDN, FVKESK. The CDR3 DNA follows: TGTGCCAGCAGCCAAGTCCGGGGATCCACTGAAGCTTTCTTT. It specifies CASSQVRGSTEAFF.

V is TRBV4-1 and J is TRBJ1-5; tentatively, D is TRBD1 (6 bases). Germline V lookup: CDR1 MGHRA, CDR2 YSYEKL. This CDR3 comprises 16 residues. V was shortened by 2 bases and J by 1 base, with 12 bases between the two germline ends. CDR3 DNA: TGCGCCAGCAGCCAAAACAGGGTGTCAAGCAATCAGCCCCAGCATTTT. Translating gives CASSQNRVSSNQPQHF.

Note on this clone: The junction differs from germline at one of its ends, possibly a read error. This chain connects TRBV6-1 to TRBJ1-2; perhaps TRBD1 as D (5 bases). CDR1 is MNHNS, CDR2 SASEGT, per germline. This CDR3 has 11 residues. The CDR3 DNA follows: TGTGCCAGCAGTGAAGGGTGGGGCAGGGAATTC. Residues: CASSEGWGREF.

The J gene is TRBJ2-1, the V gene TRBV5-4, with a possible D match to TRBD1 (6 bases). The CDR3 is made up of 15 amino acids. The V gene lost 4 bases and the J gene lost 0 bases, with 11 bases spanning the gap. Germline assignment: CDR1 SGHNT and CDR2 YYREEE (reference sequence). The CDR3 DNA reads TGTGCCAGCAGCCCCGACAGGAGCTCCTACAATGAGCAGTTCTTC. It yields the protein CASSPDRSSYNEQFF.

The chain is built from TRBV19 and TRBJ2-2; 7 nucleotides agree with TRBD1. CDR1 and CDR2 from the germline V gene are LNHDA and SQIVND (reference sequence). CDR3 length: 16 amino acids. Unmatched junction bases numbered 6, after V lost 1 base and J lost 4 bases. The CDR3 is CASSIGGGAGTGELFF. As DNA, the CDR3 is TGTGCCAGTAGTATAGGAGGGGGCGCGGGCACCGGGGAGCTGTTTTTT. Together with reference TRBV19 and TRBJ2-2, the CDR3 gives the full variable domain: DGGITQSPKYLFRKEGQNVTLSCEQNLNHDAMYWYRQDPGQGLRLIYYSQIVNDFQKGDIAEGYSVSREKKESFPLTVTSAQKNPTAFYLCASSIGGGAGTGELFFGEGSRLTVL.

The chain has TRBV7-3 and TRBJ2-3; TRBD1 is a possible D gene (6 bases). Germline assignment: CDR1 SGHTA and CDR2 FQGTGA. The V gene lost 2 bases and the J gene lost 3 bases, with 12 bases spanning the gap. The CDR3 sequence is 15 residues long. CDR3 nucleotide sequence: TGTGCCAGCAGCTTATCCCGGGACACAACAGATACGCAGTATTTT. It codes for CASSLSRDTTDTQYF.

This chain uses TRBV10-2 with TRBJ1-2; 7 nucleotides agree with TRBD1. The CDR3 loop spans 16 amino acids. CDR1 and CDR2 (germline): WSHSY, SAAADI. V shed 7 bases, J shed 5 bases, and the junction held 16 bases outside the gene matches. The CDR3 spells CASTNKGAGLQYGYTF. The CDR3 DNA reads TGCGCCAGCACCAATAAGGGGGCGGGGCTGCAGTATGGCTACACCTTC.

CDR3 in DNA: TGCGCCAGCAGGGGCCCCGACAGGGGGGTCGCCACTGAAGCTTTCTTT. It yields the protein CASRGPDRGVATEAFF. V is TRBV10-1 and J is TRBJ1-1; 9 bases are shared with TRBD1. The germline gives CDR1 WNHNN, CDR2 SYGVQD (reference sequence). CDR3 length equals 16 residues. The J segment lost 4 bases and the V segment lost 6 bases, leaving 12 bases of the junction unmatched.

The chain links TRBV10-2 to TRBJ2-1, with D possibly being TRBD2 (6 bases). Trimming left V 3 bases short and J 9 bases short, with 18 bases between. The CDR3 covers 15 residues. Germline V lookup: CDR1 WSHSY, CDR2 SAAADI. The CDR3 spells CASSERAGRLGEQFF. The CDR3 coding sequence is TGCGCCAGCAGTGAAAGGGCGGGGAGGCTGGGTGAGCAGTTCTTC.

The chain recombines TRBV4-1 with TRBJ1-4, with 8 bases fitting TRBD1. V was pared by 3 bases and J by 7 bases, with 10 bases of the junction left unmatched. Germline CDR1 and CDR2: MGHRA and YSYEKL. The CDR3 has 16 residues. CDR3 coding DNA: TGCGCCAGCAGCCAGGGTGACAGGGGAAAACGTGAAAAACTGTTTTTT. Its protein is CASSQGDRGKREKLFF.

The chain is built from TRBV3-1 (or the pseudogene TRBV3-2) and TRBJ1-1, with 8 bases matching TRBD1. V shed 2 bases, J shed 13 bases, and the junction held 9 bases outside the gene matches. The CDR3 sequence is 13 residues long. Germline V gives CDR1 LGHDT, CDR2 YNNKEL (reference sequence). DNA for the CDR3: TGTGCCAGCAGCCAATCGGGACAGGCGCCGCTTTTCTTT. Protein sequence: CASSQSGQAPLFF.

The rearrangement joins TRBV19 to TRBJ1-5; the D gene is possibly TRBD1 (5 bases). This CDR3 has 15 amino acids. Germline values: CDR1 LNHDA, CDR2 SQIVND (reference sequence). V lost 4 bases to trimming and J lost 4 bases, with 14 bases between them. The CDR3 protein is CASSTFGGENQPQHF. CDR3 bases: TGTGCCAGTAGTACCTTCGGGGGGGAAAATCAGCCCCAGCATTTT. Supplemented by reference TRBV19 and TRBJ1-5, the full variable domain reads DGGITQSPKYLFRKEGQNVTLSCEQNLNHDAMYWYRQDPGQGLRLIYYSQIVNDFQKGDIAEGYSVSREKKESFPLTVTSAQKNPTAFYLCASSTFGGENQPQHFGDGTRLSIL.

This chain connects TRBV6-5 to TRBJ2-7, with 8 bases fitting TRBD2. J gave up 3 bases and V 3 bases, and 4 bases lay outside the gene matches. The CDR3 contains 14 residues. Looked up from germline, CDR1 is MNHEY and CDR2 is SVGAGI. For the CDR3, the DNA is TGTGCCAGCAGTTATTTAGCGGGGTTCTACGAGCAGTACTTC. It is translated as CASSYLAGFYEQYF.

J is TRBJ2-1 and V is TRBV27; 11 bases line up with TRBD1. Germline-derived CDR1 and CDR2 are MNHEY and SMNVEV (reference sequence). The CDR3 spans 15 residues. The trim removed 6 bases at V and 4 bases at J, leaving 5 bases unmatched. The CDR3 sequence is CASRLGQGAYNEQFF. As DNA, the CDR3 is TGTGCCAGCAGGCTTGGACAGGGGGCATACAATGAGCAGTTCTTC.

The chain has TRBV29-1 and TRBJ2-1, with D maybe TRBD1 (5 bases). Germline CDR1 SQVTM, CDR2 ANQGSEA. With 4 bases removed from V and 2 bases from J, the gap between germline ends came to 12 bases. The CDR3 contains 14 residues. The CDR3 DNA reads TGCAGCGTTGGTTTCAGGGTAGCCTACAATGAGCAGTTCTTC. It codes for CSVGFRVAYNEQFF.

V and J are TRBV4-2 and TRBJ1-2, with D maybe TRBD1 (5 bases). CDR1 and CDR2 from the germline V gene are LGHNA and YNFKEQ. The length of the CDR3 is 15 residues. V lost 0 bases and J 4 bases, leaving 12 bases between the germline ends. DNA of the CDR3: TGTGCCAGCAGCCAAGATTGGCAGGGAACCTATGGCTACACCTTC. Translation gives CASSQDWQGTYGYTF.

The chain carries TRBV7-7 and TRBJ2-2; D gene uncertain. Between the trimmed V and J ends, which lost 6 bases and 5 bases, there was a span of 13 bases. Germline loops: CDR1 SSHAT, CDR2 FNYEAQ (reference sequence). This CDR3 contains 14 residues. The CDR3: CASRELESTGELFF. The CDR3 DNA sequence: TGTGCCAGCAGGGAATTGGAGTCGACCGGGGAGCTGTTTTTT.

The gene calls are TRBV6-5 and TRBJ1-2; D might be TRBD1 (5 bases). Germline V gives CDR1 MNHEY, CDR2 SVGAGI. V was cut by 0 bases and J by 9 bases, with 11 bases left in between. CDR3 length equals 13 residues. CDR3 protein: CASSYSIRGSYTF. The CDR3 region has the DNA TGTGCCAGCAGTTACTCGATTAGGGGAAGCTACACCTTC.

Here the CDR3 reads CASSSRGATPSWNTEAFF. The CDR3 DNA reads as TGTGCCAGTAGTTCGCGGGGAGCCACACCGAGTTGGAACACTGAAGCTTTCTTT. The rearrangement uses TRBV19 and TRBJ1-1; D ambiguous. CDR3 length: 18 residues. V lost 5 bases and J lost 1, with 23 bases in between. Germline CDR1 and CDR2: LNHDA and SQIVND (reference sequence). The complete variable domain, with remaining parts taken from reference TRBV19 and TRBJ1-1, reads DGGITQSPKYLFRKEGQNVTLSCEQNLNHDAMYWYRQDPGQGLRLIYYSQIVNDFQKGDIAEGYSVSREKKESFPLTVTSAQKNPTAFYLCASSSRGATPSWNTEAFFGQGTRLTVV.

The chain is built from TRBV6-5 and TRBJ1-2; D unresolved. The CDR3 is made up of 13 amino acids. The germline V gene encodes CDR1 MNHEY and CDR2 SVGAGI. V dropped 6 bases and J dropped 4 bases, with 12 bases sitting between them. CDR3 amino acids: CASSPGILYGYTF. The CDR3 nucleotides read TGTGCCAGCAGCCCCGGGATTCTCTATGGCTACACCTTC.

This clone occurred once. The chain couples TRBV6-6 to TRBJ2-7, with 7 bases identical to TRBD1. Trimming at V came to 4 bases and at J to 7 bases, leaving 7 bases not matched to a gene. Germline values: CDR1 MNHNY, CDR2 SVGAGI (reference sequence). This CDR3 spans 13 amino acids. For the CDR3, the DNA is TGTGCCAGCAGTTCGACAGGGTCGGGAGAGCAGTACTTC. It is translated as CASSSTGSGEQYF.

The chain is built from TRBV6-6 and TRBJ1-4; possible D gene TRBD1, 5 bases. This CDR3 region has 16 residues. Germline CDR1 reads MNHNY; CDR2 reads SVGAGI (reference sequence). V shed 6 bases and J shed 0 bases, with 14 bases lying between them. CDR3 residues: CASRFRREATNEKLFF. The CDR3 nucleotides are TGTGCCAGCAGATTCCGCAGGGAAGCAACTAATGAAAAACTGTTTTTT.

The rearrangement joins TRBV5-6 to TRBJ1-2; D remains unclear. Germline V lookup: CDR1 SGHDT, CDR2 YYEEEE. Trimming pared 9 bases from V and 0 bases from J, leaving 15 bases between. The CDR3 is 14 amino acids. CDR3 region: CATLARFTNYGYTF. CDR3 nucleotides: TGTGCCACCCTAGCCCGGTTCACTAACTATGGCTACACCTTC.

The sample holds one count of this clone. V and J are TRBV2 and TRBJ2-7; D uncertain. Germline assignment: CDR1 SNHLY and CDR2 FYNNEI. V dropped 0 bases and J dropped 3 bases, with 15 bases sitting between them. The CDR3 extends over 16 amino acids. This chain's CDR3 is CASSEARLPPLYEQYF. The CDR3 bases are TGTGCCAGCAGTGAAGCGCGGCTGCCTCCCCTCTACGAGCAGTACTTC. The full variable domain, rest sourced from reference TRBV2 and TRBJ2-7, is EPEVTQTPSHQVTQMGQEVILRCVPISNHLYFYWYRQILGQKVEFLVSFYNNEISEKSEIFDDQFSVERPDGSNFTLKIRSTKLEDSAMYFCASSEARLPPLYEQYFGPGTRLTVT.

This clone came up once. The same CDR3 arises from other DNA sequences in this sample as well. The rearrangement uses TRBV27 and TRBJ1-1, with D hard to call. The CDR3 is made up of 14 amino acids. Germline values: CDR1 MNHEY, CDR2 SMNVEV (reference sequence). Between the trimmed V and J ends, which lost 3 bases and 3 bases, there was a span of 11 bases. The CDR3 spells CASSFLGRDTEAFF. In nucleotides, the CDR3 is TGTGCCAGCAGTTTTTTAGGGAGAGACACTGAAGCTTTCTTT.